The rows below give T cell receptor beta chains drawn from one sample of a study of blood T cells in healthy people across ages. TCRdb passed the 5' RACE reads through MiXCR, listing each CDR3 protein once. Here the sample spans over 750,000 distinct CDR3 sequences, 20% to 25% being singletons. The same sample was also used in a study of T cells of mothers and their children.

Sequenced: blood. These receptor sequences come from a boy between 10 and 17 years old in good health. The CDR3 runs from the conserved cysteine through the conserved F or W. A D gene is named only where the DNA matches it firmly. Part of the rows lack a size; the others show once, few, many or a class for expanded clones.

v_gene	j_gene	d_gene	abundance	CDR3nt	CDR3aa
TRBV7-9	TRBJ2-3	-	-	TGTGCCACCGCCTGGGGTGGCGGGGAGACCACAGATACGCAGTATTTT	CATAWGGGETTDTQYF
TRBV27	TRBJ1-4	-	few	TGTGCCTGCAGTTTAGTAGGGGGAGTGATTGAAAAACTGTTTTTT	CACSLVGGVIEKLFF
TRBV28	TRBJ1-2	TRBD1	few	TGTGCCAGCAGTGAACGACAGGGAGGGGTCGGAGACTATGGCTACACCTTC	CASSERQGGVGDYGYTF
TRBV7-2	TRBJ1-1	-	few	TGTGCCAGCAGCTTAGTGCAGGCGAACACTGAAGCTTTCTTT	CASSLVQANTEAFF
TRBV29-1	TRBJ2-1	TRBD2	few	TGCAGCGTTTCGGGACTAGCGCCTTCCTACAATGAGCGGTTCTTC	CSVSGLAPSYNERFF
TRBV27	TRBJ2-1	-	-	TGTGCCAGCAGTCAGCAGGGAGGTGAGCAGTTCTTC	CASSQQGGEQFF
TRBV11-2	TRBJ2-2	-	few	TGTGCCAGCAGCACCTATAACACCGGGGAGCTGTTTTTT	CASSTYNTGELFF
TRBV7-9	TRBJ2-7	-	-	TGTGCCAGCAGCCAGACCTTATACGAGCAGTACTTC	CASSQTLYEQYF
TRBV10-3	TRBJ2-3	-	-	TGTGCCATCGGAGACCCCAGGGTTACTGGGACAGATACGCAGTATTTT	CAIGDPRVTGTDTQYF
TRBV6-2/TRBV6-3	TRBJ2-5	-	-	TGTGCCAGCAGTTACTCTGGGCGGAACCAAGAGACCCAGTACTTC	CASSYSGRNQETQYF
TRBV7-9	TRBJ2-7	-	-	TGTGCCAGCAGCGCCGACAGAGCAACCTACGAGCAGTACTTC	CASSADRATYEQYF
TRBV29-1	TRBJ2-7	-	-	TGCAGCGTCCGACGGGGGAGACGGGACGAGCAGTACTTC	CSVRRGRRDEQYF
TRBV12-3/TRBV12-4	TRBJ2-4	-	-	TGTGCCAGCAGTTCAGCAGGGAAGGGACTAAACATTCAGTACTTC	CASSSAGKGLNIQYF
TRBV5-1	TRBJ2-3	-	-	TGCGCCAGCAGCTTGACAGGGACCCTTGGCACAGATACGCAGTATTTT	CASSLTGTLGTDTQYF
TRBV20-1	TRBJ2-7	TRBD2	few	TGCAGTGCTCAACTAGCGGGAACCTACGAGCAGTACTTC	CSAQLAGTYEQYF
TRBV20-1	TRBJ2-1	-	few	TGCAGTGGGCTAGACGGCGGTAACAATGAGCAGTTCTTC	CSGLDGGNNEQFF
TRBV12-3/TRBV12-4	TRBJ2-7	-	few	TGTGCCAGCAGTCGGGGGACAACCTACGAGCAGTACTTC	CASSRGTTYEQYF
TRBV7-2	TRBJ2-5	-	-	TGTGCCAGCATCGGGGGAGGATTTGAGACCCAGTACTTC	CASIGGGFETQYF
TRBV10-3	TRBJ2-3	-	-	TGTGCCACCGAAAGGGGGTCGGCGGCCGATACGCAGTATTTT	CATERGSAADTQYF
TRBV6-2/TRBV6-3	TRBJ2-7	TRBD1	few	TGTGCCAGCAGACGGGGGACAGGAGCCTACGAGCAGTACTTC	CASRRGTGAYEQYF
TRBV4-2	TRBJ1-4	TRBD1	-	TGTGCCAGCAGCCCAAGCGATATTGGACAGGGTTGGGCAACTAATGAAAAACTGTTTTTT	CASSPSDIGQGWATNEKLFF
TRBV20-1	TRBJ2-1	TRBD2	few	TGCAGTGCTAGAGAGTTGGGCGGGAGTATCAACAATGAGCAGTTCTTC	CSARELGGSINNEQFF
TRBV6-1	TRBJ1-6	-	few	TGTGCCAGCAGTGGGTCTTTAACCCTCCACTTT	CASSGSLTLHF
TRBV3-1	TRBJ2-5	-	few	TGTGCCAGCAGCCACGCGGTCTCAGGGACCCAGTACTTC	CASSHAVSGTQYF
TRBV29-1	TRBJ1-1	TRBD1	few	TGCAGCGTTGAAGTATGGACAGGTCCGGGGGGGGCTTTCTTT	CSVEVWTGPGGAFF
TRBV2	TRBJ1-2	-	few	TGTGCCAGCACCCTCACGTTGTCCTACACCTTC	CASTLTLSYTF
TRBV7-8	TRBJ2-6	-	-	TGTGCCAGCAGCCCTGAGGGACTGAAGGCCAACGTCCTGACTTTC	CASSPEGLKANVLTF
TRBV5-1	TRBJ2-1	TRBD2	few	TGCGCCAGCAGCCAGGGACTAGCGGGATTCAATGAGCAGTTCTTC	CASSQGLAGFNEQFF
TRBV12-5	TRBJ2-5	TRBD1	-	TGTGCTAGTGGTTTTCGATACCGGGACAGTGAAGATCGGGCCCAGTACTTC	CASGFRYRDSEDRAQYF
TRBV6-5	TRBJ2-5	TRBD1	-	TGTGCCAGCAGTTACCACGGACAGGTGGGAGAGACCCAGTACTTC	CASSYHGQVGETQYF
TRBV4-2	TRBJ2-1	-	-	TGTGCCAGCAGCCAGGGAGGCACAGGACTCTACAATGAGCAGTTCTTC	CASSQGGTGLYNEQFF
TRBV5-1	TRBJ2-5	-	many	TGTGCCAGCAGTCTGGGGTCAGAGACCCAGTACTTC	CASSLGSETQYF
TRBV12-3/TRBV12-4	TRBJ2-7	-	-	TGTGCCAGCAGTTTTGGCGGGACTCCCTACGAGCAGTACTTC	CASSFGGTPYEQYF
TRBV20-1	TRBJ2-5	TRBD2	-	TGCAGTGCCCGACTAGCGGGGGCCGCCCAAGAGACCCAGTACTTC	CSARLAGAAQETQYF
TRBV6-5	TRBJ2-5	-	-	TGTGCCAGCAGTCCCTCGTGGAGGCGCCAAGAGACCCAGTACTTC	CASSPSWRRQETQYF
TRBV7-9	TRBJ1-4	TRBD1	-	TGTGCCAGCAGCGGAGACAGGGCGGCAACTAATGAAAAACTGCTTTTT	CASSGDRAATNEKLLF
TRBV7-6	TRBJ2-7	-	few	TGTGCCAGCAGCTTCGAACAGGGCGACGAGCAGTACTTC	CASSFEQGDEQYF
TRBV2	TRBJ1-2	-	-	TGTGCCAGCAGGGACGACAGTAACTATGGCTACACCTTC	CASRDDSNYGYTF
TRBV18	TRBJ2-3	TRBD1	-	TGTGCCAGCTCGCCGGGACAGTTCACAGATACGCAGTATTTT	CASSPGQFTDTQYF
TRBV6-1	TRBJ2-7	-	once	TGTGCCAGCAGTGAAGCGGGCGGCAGTTACTACGAGCAGTACTTC	CASSEAGGSYYEQYF
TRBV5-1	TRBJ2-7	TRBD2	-	TGCGCCAGCAGCCTGACTAGCGCTCTGAGCGAGCAGTACTTC	CASSLTSALSEQYF